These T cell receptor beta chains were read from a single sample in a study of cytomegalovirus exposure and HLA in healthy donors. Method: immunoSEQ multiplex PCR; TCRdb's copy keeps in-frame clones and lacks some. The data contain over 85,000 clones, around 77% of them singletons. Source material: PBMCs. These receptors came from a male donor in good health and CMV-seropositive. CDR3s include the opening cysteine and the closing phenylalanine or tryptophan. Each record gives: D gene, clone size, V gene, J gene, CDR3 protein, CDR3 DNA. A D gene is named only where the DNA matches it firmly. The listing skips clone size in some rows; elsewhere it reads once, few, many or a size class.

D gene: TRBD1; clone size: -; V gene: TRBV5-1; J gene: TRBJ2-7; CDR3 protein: CASRDSNYEQYF; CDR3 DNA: TGCGCCAGCCGGGACAGTAACTACGAGCAGTACTTC
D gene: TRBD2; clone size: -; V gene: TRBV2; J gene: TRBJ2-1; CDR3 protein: CASSDSLVASGRGYNEQFF; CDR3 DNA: TGTGCCAGCAGTGATTCCTTAGTGGCTAGCGGGAGGGGTTACAATGAGCAGTTCTTC
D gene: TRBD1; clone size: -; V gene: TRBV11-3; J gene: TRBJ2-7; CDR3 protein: CASSFPRQGQRGEQYF; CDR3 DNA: TGTGCCAGCAGCTTCCCCCGACAGGGTCAACGGGGAGAGCAGTACTTC
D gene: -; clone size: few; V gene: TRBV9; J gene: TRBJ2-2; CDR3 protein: CASSEKSGTGELFF; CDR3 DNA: TGTGCCAGCAGCGAGAAATCCGGGACCGGGGAGCTGTTTTTT
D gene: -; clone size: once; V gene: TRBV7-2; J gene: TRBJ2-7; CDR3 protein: CASSLKSSYEQYF; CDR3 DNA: TGTGCCAGCAGCTTAAAGAGCTCCTACGAGCAGTACTTC
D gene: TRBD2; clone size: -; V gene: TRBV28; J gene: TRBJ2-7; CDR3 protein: CASSSPTSGRGLGEQYF; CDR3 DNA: TGTGCCAGCAGCTCTCCCACTAGCGGGAGGGGTTTGGGCGAGCAGTACTTC
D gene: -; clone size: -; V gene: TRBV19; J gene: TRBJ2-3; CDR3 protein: CATQNRRSITDTQYF; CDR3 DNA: TGTGCCACCCAAAACCGGCGGTCAATAACAGATACGCAGTATTTT
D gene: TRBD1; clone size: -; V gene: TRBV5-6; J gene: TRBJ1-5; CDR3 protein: CASSPGTGMRNQPQHF; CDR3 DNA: TGTGCCAGCAGCCCCGGGACAGGCATGCGGAATCAGCCCCAGCATTTT
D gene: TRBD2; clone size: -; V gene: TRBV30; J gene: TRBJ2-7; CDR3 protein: CAWSVAAGGYEQYF; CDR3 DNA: TGTGCCTGGAGTGTTGCAGCGGGAGGCTACGAGCAGTACTTC
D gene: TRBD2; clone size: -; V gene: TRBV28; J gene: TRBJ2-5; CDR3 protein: CASSLRAARTSGYF; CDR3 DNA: TGTGCCAGCAGTTTAAGGGCAGCCCGGACTAGCGGTTACTTC
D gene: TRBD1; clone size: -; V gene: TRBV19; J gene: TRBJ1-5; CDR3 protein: CASRDGQGRNQPQHF; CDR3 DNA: TGTGCCAGTAGGGACGGACAGGGCCGCAATCAGCCCCAGCATTTT
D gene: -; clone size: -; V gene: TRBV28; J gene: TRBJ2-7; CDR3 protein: CASSLPGTLYEQYF; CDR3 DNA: TGTGCCAGCAGTCTCCCCGGGACACTCTACGAGCAGTACTTC
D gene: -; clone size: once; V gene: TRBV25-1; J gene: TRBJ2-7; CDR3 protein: CASSEYTSNYEQYF; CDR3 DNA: TGTGCCAGCAGTGAATACACTAGCAATTACGAGCAGTACTTC
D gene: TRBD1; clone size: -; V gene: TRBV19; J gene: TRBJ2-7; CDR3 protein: CASSSWGLGTGSVNEQYF; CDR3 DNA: TGTGCCAGTAGTTCCTGGGGGTTGGGGACAGGGAGCGTCAACGAGCAGTACTTC
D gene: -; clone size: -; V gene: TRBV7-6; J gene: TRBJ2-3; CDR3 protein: CASSLIYGSSQRQYF; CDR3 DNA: TGTGCCAGCAGCTTAATTTATGGGAGCTCCCAGAGGCAGTATTTT
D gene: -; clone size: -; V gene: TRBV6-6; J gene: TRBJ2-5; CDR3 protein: CASRQGETQYF; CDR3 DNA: TGTGCCAGCAGACAGGGAGAGACCCAGTACTTC
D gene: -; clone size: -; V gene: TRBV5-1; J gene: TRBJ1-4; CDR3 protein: CASSLQGLEEKLFF; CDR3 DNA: TGCGCCAGCAGCTTGCAGGGGTTAGAAGAAAAACTGTTTTTT
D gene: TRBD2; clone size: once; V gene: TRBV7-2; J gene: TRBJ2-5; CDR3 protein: CASSLPRRGKETQYF; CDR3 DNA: TGTGCCAGCAGCCTCCCGAGGCGGGGGAAAGAGACCCAGTACTTC
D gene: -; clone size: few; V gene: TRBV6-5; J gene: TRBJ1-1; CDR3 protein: CASSHRGGEAFF; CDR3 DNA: TGTGCCAGCAGCCATCGGGGGGGGGAAGCTTTCTTT
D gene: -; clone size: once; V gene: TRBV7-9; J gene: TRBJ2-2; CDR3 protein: CASSLPRGHTGELFF; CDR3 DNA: TGTGCCAGCAGCCTACCCAGGGGCCACACCGGGGAGCTGTTTTTT
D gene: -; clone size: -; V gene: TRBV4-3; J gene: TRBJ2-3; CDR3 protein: CASSLGGPEDTQYF; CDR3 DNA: TGCGCCAGCAGCCTCGGAGGGCCAGAAGATACGCAGTATTTT
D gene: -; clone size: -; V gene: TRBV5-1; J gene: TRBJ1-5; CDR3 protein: CASSRSGNQPQHF; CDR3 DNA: TGCGCCAGCAGCCGGAGTGGGAATCAGCCCCAGCATTTT
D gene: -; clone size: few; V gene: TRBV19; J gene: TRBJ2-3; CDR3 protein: CASRPSGTDTQYF; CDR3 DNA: TGTGCCAGTAGGCCCAGCGGGACAGATACGCAGTATTTT
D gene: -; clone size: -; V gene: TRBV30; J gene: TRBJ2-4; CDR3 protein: CAWESLAKNIQYF; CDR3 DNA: TGTGCCTGGGAGTCCTTAGCCAAAAACATTCAGTACTTC
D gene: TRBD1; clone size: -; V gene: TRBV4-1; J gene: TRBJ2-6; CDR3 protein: CASSWGQGDSGANVLTF; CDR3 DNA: TGCGCCAGCAGCTGGGGACAGGGGGACTCTGGGGCCAACGTCCTGACTTTC
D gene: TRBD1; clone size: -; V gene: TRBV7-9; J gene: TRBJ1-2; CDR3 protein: CASSTDRGPVCPF; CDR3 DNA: TGTGCCAGCAGCACGGACAGGGGGCCCGTTTGCCCCTTC